This is a list of T cell receptor beta chains from one sample in a study of cytomegalovirus exposure and HLA in healthy donors. Assay used: immunoSEQ multiplex PCR; TCRdb lists only in-frame clones, some missing. The profile shows 82,000 or so clones, around 92% of them singletons. The sequencing sample was made of PBMCs. The receptors originated from a young man in good health and CMV-seronegative. CDR3s include the opening cysteine and the closing phenylalanine or tryptophan.

v_call: TRBV6-5
cdr3_length: 15
cdr3_aa: CASRAGTSVYNEQFF

v_call: TRBV10-2
cdr3_length: 15
cdr3_aa: CASSEAAGGYTEAFF

v_call: TRBV27
cdr3_length: 15
cdr3_aa: CASSLATGVTGELFF

v_call: TRBV28
cdr3_length: 15
cdr3_aa: CASSLGLPYNSPLHF

v_call: TRBV6-6
cdr3_length: 15
cdr3_aa: CASSRSGHPRETQYF

v_call: TRBV5-1
cdr3_length: 14
cdr3_aa: CASSAGQGNSPLHF

v_call: TRBV27
cdr3_length: 14
cdr3_aa: CASSFGGVNTEAFF

v_call: TRBV4-1
cdr3_length: 17
cdr3_aa: CASSLRLAGDGADTQYF

v_call: TRBV6-5
cdr3_length: 14
cdr3_aa: CASSYSGQGYGYTF

v_call: TRBV28
cdr3_length: 12
cdr3_aa: CASSLPPREQYF

v_call: TRBV29-1
cdr3_length: 11
cdr3_aa: CSVGELGVQFF

v_call: TRBV19
cdr3_length: 14
cdr3_aa: CASSIGGQTYGYTF

v_call: TRBV28
cdr3_length: 16
cdr3_aa: CASSLRGQGKADTQYF

v_call: TRBV6-5
cdr3_length: 14
cdr3_aa: CASSYGLAGDEQFF

v_call: TRBV11-2
cdr3_length: 16
cdr3_aa: CASSLDLGGTSYEQYF

v_call: TRBV15
cdr3_length: 15
cdr3_aa: CATFPRGSSYNEQFF

v_call: TRBV6-5
cdr3_length: 12
cdr3_aa: CASRGQNYGYTF

v_call: TRBV2
cdr3_length: 14
cdr3_aa: CASSQVTRGDEQFF

v_call: TRBV5-4
cdr3_length: 13
cdr3_aa: CASSLTGEETQYF

v_call: TRBV18
cdr3_length: 13
cdr3_aa: CASSLALNEKLFF

v_call: TRBV9
cdr3_length: 15
cdr3_aa: CASSAYRFPQDTQYF

v_call: TRBV21-1
cdr3_length: 15
cdr3_aa: CASSPTESSDEKLFF

v_call: TRBV5-1
cdr3_length: 15
cdr3_aa: CASSSKPQGNYGYTF

v_call: TRBV6-6
cdr3_length: 14
cdr3_aa: CASIPGGRYNEQFF

v_call: TRBV29-1
cdr3_length: 15
cdr3_aa: CSVFPGTSGINEQFF

v_call: TRBV19
cdr3_length: 14
cdr3_aa: CASRPYREGSPLHF

v_call: TRBV2
cdr3_length: 13
cdr3_aa: CASAGTGGETQYF

v_call: TRBV14
cdr3_length: 13
cdr3_aa: CASSQGRTAVQYF

v_call: TRBV20-1
cdr3_length: 11
cdr3_aa: CSAHRVDTQYF

v_call: TRBV6-5
cdr3_length: 14
cdr3_aa: CASSYDRANQPQHF

v_call: TRBV5-1
cdr3_length: 16
cdr3_aa: CASSLGASGRQETQYF

v_call: TRBV7-8
cdr3_length: 16
cdr3_aa: CASSLEGTSGYNEQFF

v_call: TRBV6-1
cdr3_length: 17
cdr3_aa: CASSDSVPGHHTDTQYF

v_call: TRBV5-1
cdr3_length: 13
cdr3_aa: CASSLVGSTEAFF

v_call: TRBV5-1
cdr3_length: 12
cdr3_aa: CASSLPANGYTF

v_call: TRBV28
cdr3_length: 16
cdr3_aa: CASSHRLAGSYNEQFF

v_call: TRBV5-1
cdr3_length: 16
cdr3_aa: CASSFRDRGSYNEQFF

v_call: TRBV6-5
cdr3_length: 15
cdr3_aa: CASSLRQGKVSPLHF

v_call: TRBV11-2
cdr3_length: 11
cdr3_aa: CASSQAYGYTF

v_call: TRBV18
cdr3_length: 17
cdr3_aa: CASSPPWPSGITDTQYF

v_call: TRBV5-4
cdr3_length: 12
cdr3_aa: CASSFHGYEQYF

v_call: TRBV5-8
cdr3_length: 16
cdr3_aa: CASSYAGTGGQETQYF

v_call: TRBV6-4
cdr3_length: 13
cdr3_aa: CASSGQGSNEQFF

v_call: TRBV11-3
cdr3_length: 16
cdr3_aa: CASSNPPGQVSYEQYF

v_call: TRBV5-4
cdr3_length: 16
cdr3_aa: CASSLPSGGSREKLFF

v_call: TRBV6-1
cdr3_length: 13
cdr3_aa: CASSDLARETQYF

v_call: TRBV5-4
cdr3_length: 12
cdr3_aa: CASSLQGGGYTF

v_call: TRBV7-6
cdr3_length: 14
cdr3_aa: CASSLGSRAHEQYF

v_call: TRBV13
cdr3_length: 11
cdr3_aa: CASSLTGEQYF

v_call: TRBV6-1
cdr3_length: 15
cdr3_aa: CASRGLAGGPDTQYF

v_call: TRBV4-1
cdr3_length: 14
cdr3_aa: CASSQDGGQGGYTF

v_call: TRBV19
cdr3_length: 16
cdr3_aa: CASSIRAGGPNNEQFF